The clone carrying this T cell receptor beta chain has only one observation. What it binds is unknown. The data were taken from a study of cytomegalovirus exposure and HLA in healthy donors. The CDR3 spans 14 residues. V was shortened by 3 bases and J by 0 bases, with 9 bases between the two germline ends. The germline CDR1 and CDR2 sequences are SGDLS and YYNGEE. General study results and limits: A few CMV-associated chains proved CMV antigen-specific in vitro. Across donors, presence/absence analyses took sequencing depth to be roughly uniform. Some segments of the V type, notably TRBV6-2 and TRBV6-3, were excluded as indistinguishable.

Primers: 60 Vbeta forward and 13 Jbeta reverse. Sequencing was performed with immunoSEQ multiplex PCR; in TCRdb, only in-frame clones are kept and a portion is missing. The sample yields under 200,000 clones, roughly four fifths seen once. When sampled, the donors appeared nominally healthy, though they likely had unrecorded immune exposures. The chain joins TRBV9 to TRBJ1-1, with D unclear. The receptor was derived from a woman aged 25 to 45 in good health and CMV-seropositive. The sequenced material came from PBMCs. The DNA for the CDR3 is TGTGCCAGCAGCGCCACAAGTTTGAACACTGAAGCTTTCTTT. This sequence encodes CASSATSLNTEAFF.